The T cell receptor (beta chain) under discussion was sequenced for a study of CD8 T cells in Susac syndrome. Sequencing of TCR beta drew on CD8+ and CD4+ T cells from blood. Each multiple sclerosis control was a treatment-naive patient with relapsing-remitting disease that was either stable or active. TEMRA cells were enriched by FACS, and CD4+ and CD8+ T cells were negatively isolated. From germline, CDR1 is MNHNS and CDR2 SASEGT. V was clipped by 6 bases and J by 2 bases, with 17 bases between them. The CDR3 is 15 amino acids. An amount of RNA that ranged from roughly 0.5 to 1 ug was reverse transcribed with random hexamers. Amplification of TCR beta CDR3 spanned 54 Vbeta and 13 Jbeta via immunoSEQ multiplex PCR. TCRdb analysed the immunoSEQ multiplex PCR reads with MiXCR anew, one entry per CDR3 protein. The sample lists some 63,000 distinct CDR3 sequences, around 95% occurring once. This clonotype was counted between two and nine times.

The source material was CD8+ T cells from PBMCs. The chain recombines TRBV6-1 with TRBJ2-7; D call uncertain. This clonotype was sampled from a human donor with multiple sclerosis. The CDR3 reads CASSSYVADTYEQYF. The CDR3 DNA follows: TGTGCCAGCAGCAGTTACGTCGCAGATACCTACGAGCAGTACTTC.